This TCR beta chain comes out of a study of beta chain features in type 1 diabetes. General study findings and limits: Equally in patients and controls, PCR might preferentially amplify shorter templates. Type 1 diabetes patients had TCRB CDR3s that were shorter (moderately but significantly so) in all four CD4+ subsets.

This clone was seen more than once but under ten times. Antigen unknown. The CDR3 sequence is 16 residues long. With V trimmed by 6 bases and J by 0 bases, 10 bases remained unmatched. Germline values: CDR1 SGHTA, CDR2 FQGTGA. The sequenced template was cDNA made from the entire isolated RNA. Read counts averaged approximately 3.5 million for samples of naive, central memory and regulatory T cells. Sequencing was performed with immunoSEQ multiplex PCR; in TCRdb, only in-frame clones are kept and a portion is missing. The table includes some 660,000 clones, more than 13% detected once. V is TRBV7-3 and J is TRBJ1-1, with TRBD1 identical over 7 bases. Sequenced sample: naive CD4+ T cells from blood. The TCR comes from a man younger than 35 with type 1 diabetes. CDR3 in amino acids: CASRALSGTVNTEAFF. The CDR3 DNA sequence: TGTGCCAGCAGAGCCCTTTCCGGGACAGTGAACACTGAAGCTTTCTTT.